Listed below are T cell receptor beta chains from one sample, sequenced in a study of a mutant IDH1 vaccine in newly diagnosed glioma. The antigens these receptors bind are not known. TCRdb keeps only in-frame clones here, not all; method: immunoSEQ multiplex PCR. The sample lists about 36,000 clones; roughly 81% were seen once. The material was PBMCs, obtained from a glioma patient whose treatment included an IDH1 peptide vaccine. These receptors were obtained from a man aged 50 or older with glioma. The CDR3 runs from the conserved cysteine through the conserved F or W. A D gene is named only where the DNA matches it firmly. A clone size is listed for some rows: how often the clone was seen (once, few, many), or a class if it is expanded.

TGCGCCAGCAGCCTAGGGACGGACCAAGAGACCCAGTACTTC | CASSLGTDQETQYF | 14 | . | . | TRBJ2-5 | TRBV4-1
TGTGCCAGCAGACCCGACAGGGGGTCTTACAATGAGCAGTTCTTC | CASRPDRGSYNEQFF | 15 | TRBD1 | . | TRBJ2-1 | TRBV7-2
TGTGCCTGGAGTGGAGTATCTGGGGCCAACGTCCTGACTTTC | CAWSGVSGANVLTF | 14 | . | . | TRBJ2-6 | TRBV30
TGTGCCAGCAGCCGACAGGGGGAGACCCAGTACTTC | CASSRQGETQYF | 12 | TRBD1 | . | TRBJ2-5 | TRBV11-3
TGTGCCAGCTCACCATCAGGGGACAATCAGCCCCAGCATTTT | CASSPSGDNQPQHF | 14 | . | . | TRBJ1-5 | TRBV18
TGTGCCAGCAGTGGAACCTGGGGAACCGGGGAGCTGTTTTTT | CASSGTWGTGELFF | 14 | . | . | TRBJ2-2 | TRBV6-5
TGCGCCAGCAGCCACATAAACAGAGCGGGACGCTCCTACAATGAGCAGTTCTTC | CASSHINRAGRSYNEQFF | 18 | TRBD2 | . | TRBJ2-1 | TRBV4-1
TGTGCCAGTAGATGGGACAGGGGTAGCAATCAGCCCCAGCATTTT | CASRWDRGSNQPQHF | 15 | TRBD1 | . | TRBJ1-5 | TRBV19
TGTGCCAGCAGTTACTCCGGGACACAAAATGAAAAACTGTTTTTT | CASSYSGTQNEKLFF | 15 | . | . | TRBJ1-4 | TRBV6-5
TGCGCCAGCAGCTTGACCGGGAATGAGCAGTTCTTC | CASSLTGNEQFF | 12 | . | . | TRBJ2-1 | TRBV5-1
TGTGCCAGCAGCCCCGGGGGCTATGGCTACACCTTC | CASSPGGYGYTF | 12 | . | . | TRBJ1-2 | TRBV14
TGTGCCAGCAGCTTAGCGGGGGGCCTAGAGACCCAGTACTTC | CASSLAGGLETQYF | 14 | . | . | TRBJ2-5 | TRBV11-3
TGTGCCAGCAGTGAGGCAGGACACTACGAGCAGTACTTC | CASSEAGHYEQYF | 13 | . | . | TRBJ2-7 | TRBV2
TGTGCCAGCAGTTACGGGACAGGGGACGAAAAACTGTTTTTT | CASSYGTGDEKLFF | 14 | TRBD1 | . | TRBJ1-4 | TRBV6-5
TGTGCCAGCAGTGAATCAGCAGTGAGTGGTGGAAACACCATATATTTT | CASSESAVSGGNTIYF | 16 | . | . | TRBJ1-3 | TRBV2
TGTGCCAGCAGGATAGGACAGCCCTACGAGCAGTACTTC | CASRIGQPYEQYF | 13 | . | . | TRBJ2-7 | TRBV6-1
TGTGCCAGTAGTATAGTCGGACAGGGATCAGGCTACACCTTC | CASSIVGQGSGYTF | 14 | TRBD1 | . | TRBJ1-2 | TRBV19
TGTGCCAGCAGCCGAACTTTTTGGGCCAACGAGCAGTACTTC | CASSRTFWANEQYF | 14 | . | . | TRBJ2-7 | TRBV14
TGTGCCTGGAGCTCCCCCGGGACAGGGAGCAATCAGCCCCAGCATTTT | CAWSSPGTGSNQPQHF | 16 | TRBD1 | . | TRBJ1-5 | TRBV30
TGTGCCAGCAGCCCAGGGACAGGGAACTTCTATGGCTACACCTTC | CASSPGTGNFYGYTF | 15 | TRBD1 | once | TRBJ1-2 | TRBV7-9
TGTGCCAGCAGTGACTCGAACGTACCGCTAGCGGGGTACACAGATACGCAGTATTTT | CASSDSNVPLAGYTDTQYF | 19 | TRBD2 | . | TRBJ2-3 | TRBV6-4
TGTGCCAGCAGCCGGGGACAGGGAGGATATCAGTACTTC | CASSRGQGGYQYF | 13 | TRBD1 | . | TRBJ2-7 | TRBV6-5